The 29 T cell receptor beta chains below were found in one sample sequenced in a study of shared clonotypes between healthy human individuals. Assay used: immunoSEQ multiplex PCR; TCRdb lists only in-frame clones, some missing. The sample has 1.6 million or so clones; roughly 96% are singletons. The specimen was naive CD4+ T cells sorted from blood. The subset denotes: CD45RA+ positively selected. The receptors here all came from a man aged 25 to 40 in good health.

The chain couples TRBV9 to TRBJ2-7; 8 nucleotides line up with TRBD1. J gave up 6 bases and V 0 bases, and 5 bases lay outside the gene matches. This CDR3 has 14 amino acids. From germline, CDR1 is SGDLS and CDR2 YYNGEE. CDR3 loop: CASSVGQGALEQYF. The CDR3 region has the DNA TGTGCCAGCAGCGTAGGTCAGGGGGCACTCGAGCAGTACTTC.

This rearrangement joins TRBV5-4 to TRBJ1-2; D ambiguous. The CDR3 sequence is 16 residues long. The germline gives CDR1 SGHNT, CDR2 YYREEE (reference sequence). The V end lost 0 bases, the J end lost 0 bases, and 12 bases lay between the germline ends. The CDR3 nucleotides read TGTGCCAGCAGCTTGGAAGCGGTTGGGGCTAACTATGGCTACACCTTC. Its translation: CASSLEAVGANYGYTF.

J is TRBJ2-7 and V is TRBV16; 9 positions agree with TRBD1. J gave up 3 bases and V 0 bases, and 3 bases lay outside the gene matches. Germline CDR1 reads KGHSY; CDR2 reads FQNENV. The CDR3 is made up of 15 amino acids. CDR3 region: CASSQSWTGDYEQYF. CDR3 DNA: TGTGCCAGCAGCCAATCTTGGACAGGGGACTACGAGCAGTACTTC.

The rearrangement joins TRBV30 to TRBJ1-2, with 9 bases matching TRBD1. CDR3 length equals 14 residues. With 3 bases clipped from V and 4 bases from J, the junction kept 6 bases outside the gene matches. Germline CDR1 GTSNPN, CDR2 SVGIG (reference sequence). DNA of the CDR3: TGTGCCTGGAGCCCGGGACAGGGTCCCTATGGCTACACCTTC. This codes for CAWSPGQGPYGYTF.

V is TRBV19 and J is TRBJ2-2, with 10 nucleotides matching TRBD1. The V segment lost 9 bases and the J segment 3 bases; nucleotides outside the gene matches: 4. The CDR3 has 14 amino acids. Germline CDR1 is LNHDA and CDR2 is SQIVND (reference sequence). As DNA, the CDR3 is TGTGCCAGCACCGGGACAGGGGACACCGGGGAGCTGTTTTTT. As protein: CASTGTGDTGELFF. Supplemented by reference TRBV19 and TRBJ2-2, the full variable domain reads DGGITQSPKYLFRKEGQNVTLSCEQNLNHDAMYWYRQDPGQGLRLIYYSQIVNDFQKGDIAEGYSVSREKKESFPLTVTSAQKNPTAFYLCASTGTGDTGELFFGEGSRLTVL.

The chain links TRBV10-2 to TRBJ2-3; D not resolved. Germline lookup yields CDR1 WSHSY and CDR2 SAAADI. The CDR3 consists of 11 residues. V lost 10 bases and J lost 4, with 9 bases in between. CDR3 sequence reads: CATGLADTQYF. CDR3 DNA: TGCGCCACCGGCTTGGCAGATACGCAGTATTTT.

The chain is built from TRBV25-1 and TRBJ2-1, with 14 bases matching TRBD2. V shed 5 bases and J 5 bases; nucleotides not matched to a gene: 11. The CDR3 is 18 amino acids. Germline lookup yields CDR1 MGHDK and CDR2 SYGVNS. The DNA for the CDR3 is TGTGCCAGCAGTCCAATTTTGACTAGCGGGAGGGTCGACAATGAGCAGTTCTTC. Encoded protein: CASSPILTSGRVDNEQFF.

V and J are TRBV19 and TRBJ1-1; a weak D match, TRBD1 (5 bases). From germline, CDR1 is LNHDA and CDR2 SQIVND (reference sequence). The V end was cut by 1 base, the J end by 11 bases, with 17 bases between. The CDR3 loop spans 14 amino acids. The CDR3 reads CASSIAGQPGTAFF. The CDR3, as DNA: TGTGCCAGTAGTATAGCCGGGCAGCCGGGGACTGCTTTCTTT.

CDR3 bases: TGTGCCAGCAGTTCCTACCTCAGAGCACAGTTCTTC. Protein sequence: CASSSYLRAQFF. The chain couples TRBV28 to TRBJ2-1, with no clear D. CDR1 is MDHEN and CDR2 is SYDVKM in the germline V gene. V dropped 4 bases and J dropped 13 bases, with 14 bases sitting between them. This CDR3 spans 12 amino acids.

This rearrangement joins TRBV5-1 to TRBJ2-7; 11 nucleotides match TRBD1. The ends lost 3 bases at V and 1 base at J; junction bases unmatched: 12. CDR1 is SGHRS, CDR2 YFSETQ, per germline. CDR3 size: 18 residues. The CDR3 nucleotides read TGCGCCAGCAGCTCATCCCCAGGGACAGGGGGATTATCCTACGAGCAGTACTTC. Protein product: CASSSSPGTGGLSYEQYF.

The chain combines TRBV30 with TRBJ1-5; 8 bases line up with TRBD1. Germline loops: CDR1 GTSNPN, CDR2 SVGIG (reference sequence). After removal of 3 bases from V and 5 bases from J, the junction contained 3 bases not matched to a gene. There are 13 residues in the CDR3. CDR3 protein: CAWRTGADQPQHF. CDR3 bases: TGTGCCTGGAGGACAGGGGCCGATCAGCCCCAGCATTTT. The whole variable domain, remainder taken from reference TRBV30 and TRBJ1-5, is SQTIHQWPATLVQPVGSPLSLECTVEGTSNPNLYWYRQAAGRGLQLLFYSVGIGQISSEVPQNLSASRPQDRQFILSSKKLLLSDSGFYLCAWRTGADQPQHFGDGTRLSIL.

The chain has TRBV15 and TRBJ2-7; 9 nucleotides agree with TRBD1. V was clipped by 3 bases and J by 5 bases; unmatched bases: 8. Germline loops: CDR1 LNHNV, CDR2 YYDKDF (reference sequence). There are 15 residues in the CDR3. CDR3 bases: TGTGCCACCAGCAGCCCGGGACAGGGACGGGACGAGCAGTACTTC. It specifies CATSSPGQGRDEQYF. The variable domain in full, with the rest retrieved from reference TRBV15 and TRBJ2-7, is DAMVIQNPRYQVTQFGKPVTLSCSQTLNHNVMYWYQQKSSQAPKLLFHYYDKDFNNEADTPDNFQSRRPNTSFCFLDIRSPGLGDTAMYLCATSSPGQGRDEQYFGPGTRLTVT.

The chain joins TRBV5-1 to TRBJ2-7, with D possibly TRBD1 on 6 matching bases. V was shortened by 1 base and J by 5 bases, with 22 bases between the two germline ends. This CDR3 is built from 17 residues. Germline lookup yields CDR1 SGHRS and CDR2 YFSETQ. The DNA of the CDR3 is TGCGCCAGCAGCTTGAACGTCGGCGGCACAGGGCCCCACGAGCAGTACTTC. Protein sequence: CASSLNVGGTGPHEQYF.

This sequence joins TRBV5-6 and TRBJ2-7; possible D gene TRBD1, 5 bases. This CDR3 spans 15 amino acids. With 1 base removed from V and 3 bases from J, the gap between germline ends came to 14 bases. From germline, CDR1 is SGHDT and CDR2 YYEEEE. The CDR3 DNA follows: TGTGCCAGCAGCTTGTTAGGGGTATTCGACTACGAGCAGTACTTC. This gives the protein CASSLLGVFDYEQYF.

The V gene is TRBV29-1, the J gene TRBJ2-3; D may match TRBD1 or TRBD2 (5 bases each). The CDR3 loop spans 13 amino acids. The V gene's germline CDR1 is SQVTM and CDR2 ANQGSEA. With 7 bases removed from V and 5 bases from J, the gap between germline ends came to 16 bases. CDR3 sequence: CSGGTDLLDTQYF. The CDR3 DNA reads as TGCAGCGGGGGGACGGATCTTCTAGATACGCAGTATTTT.

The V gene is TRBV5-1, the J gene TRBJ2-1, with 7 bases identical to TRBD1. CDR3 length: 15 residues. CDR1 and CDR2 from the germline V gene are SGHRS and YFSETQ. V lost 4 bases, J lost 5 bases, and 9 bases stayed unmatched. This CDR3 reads CASSPLIGQDNEQFF. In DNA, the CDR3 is TGCGCCAGCAGCCCATTGATCGGACAGGACAATGAGCAGTTCTTC.

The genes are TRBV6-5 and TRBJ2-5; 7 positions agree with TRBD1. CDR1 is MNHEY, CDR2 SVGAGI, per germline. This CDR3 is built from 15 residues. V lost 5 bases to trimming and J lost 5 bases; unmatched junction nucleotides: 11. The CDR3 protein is CASSPPDRRRETQYF. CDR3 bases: TGTGCCAGCAGTCCCCCGGACAGGCGGCGGGAGACCCAGTACTTC.

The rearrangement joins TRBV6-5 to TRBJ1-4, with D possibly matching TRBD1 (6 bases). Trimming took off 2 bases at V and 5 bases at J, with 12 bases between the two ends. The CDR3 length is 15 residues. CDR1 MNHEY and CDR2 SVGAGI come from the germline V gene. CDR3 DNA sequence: TGTGCCAGCAGTTACGGACAGACTGAAAATGAAAAACTGTTTTTT. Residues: CASSYGQTENEKLFF.

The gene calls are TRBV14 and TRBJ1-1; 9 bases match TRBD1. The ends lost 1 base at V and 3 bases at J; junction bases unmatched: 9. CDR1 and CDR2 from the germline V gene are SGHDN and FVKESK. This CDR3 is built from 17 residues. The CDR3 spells CASSQGENRGRDTEAFF. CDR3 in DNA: TGTGCCAGCAGCCAAGGGGAGAACAGGGGGCGCGACACTGAAGCTTTCTTT.

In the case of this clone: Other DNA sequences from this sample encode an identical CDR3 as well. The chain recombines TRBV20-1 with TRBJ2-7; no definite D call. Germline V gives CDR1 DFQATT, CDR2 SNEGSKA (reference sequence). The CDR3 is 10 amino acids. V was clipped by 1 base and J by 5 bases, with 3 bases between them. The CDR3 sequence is CSARGNEQYF. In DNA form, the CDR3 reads TGCAGTGCTAGAGGAAACGAGCAGTACTTC.

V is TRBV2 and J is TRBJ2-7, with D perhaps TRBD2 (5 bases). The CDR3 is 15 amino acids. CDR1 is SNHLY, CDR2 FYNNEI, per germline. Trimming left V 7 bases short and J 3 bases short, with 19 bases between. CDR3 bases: TGTGCCAGCACCGGAGGAAGGACGCCGAGCTACGAGCAGTACTTC. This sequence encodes CASTGGRTPSYEQYF. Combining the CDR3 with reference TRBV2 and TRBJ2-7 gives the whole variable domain EPEVTQTPSHQVTQMGQEVILRCVPISNHLYFYWYRQILGQKVEFLVSFYNNEISEKSEIFDDQFSVERPDGSNFTLKIRSTKLEDSAMYFCASTGGRTPSYEQYFGPGTRLTVT.

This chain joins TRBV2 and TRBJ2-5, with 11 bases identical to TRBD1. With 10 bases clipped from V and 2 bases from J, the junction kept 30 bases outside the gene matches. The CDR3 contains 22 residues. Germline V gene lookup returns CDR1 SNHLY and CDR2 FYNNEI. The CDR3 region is CAIIRAGPTAGQGVGWQETQYF. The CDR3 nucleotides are TGTGCCATCATCCGGGCTGGGCCGACCGCGGGACAGGGGGTAGGTTGGCAAGAGACCCAGTACTTC.

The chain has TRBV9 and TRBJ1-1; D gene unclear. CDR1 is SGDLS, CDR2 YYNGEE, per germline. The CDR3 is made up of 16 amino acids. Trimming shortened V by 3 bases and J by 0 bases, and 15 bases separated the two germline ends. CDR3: CASSAYSQQMNTEAFF. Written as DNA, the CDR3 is TGTGCCAGCAGCGCGTACAGCCAGCAAATGAACACTGAAGCTTTCTTT.

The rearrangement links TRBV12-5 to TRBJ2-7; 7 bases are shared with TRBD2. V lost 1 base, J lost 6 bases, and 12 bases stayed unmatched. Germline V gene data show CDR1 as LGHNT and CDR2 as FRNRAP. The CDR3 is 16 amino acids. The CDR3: CASGLGRPGLPLEQYF. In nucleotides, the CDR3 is TGTGCTAGTGGTTTGGGCCGCCCGGGACTACCCCTCGAGCAGTACTTC.

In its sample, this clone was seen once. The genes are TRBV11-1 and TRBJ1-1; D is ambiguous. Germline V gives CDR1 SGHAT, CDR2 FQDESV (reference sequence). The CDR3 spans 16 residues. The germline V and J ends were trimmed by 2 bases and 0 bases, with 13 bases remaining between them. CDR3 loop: CASSLSLSGLNTEAFF. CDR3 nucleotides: TGTGCCAGCAGCTTATCTCTGTCTGGCTTGAACACTGAAGCTTTCTTT.

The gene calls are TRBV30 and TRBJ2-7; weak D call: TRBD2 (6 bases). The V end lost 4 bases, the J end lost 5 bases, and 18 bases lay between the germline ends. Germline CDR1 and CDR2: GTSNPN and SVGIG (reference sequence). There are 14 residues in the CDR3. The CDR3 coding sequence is TGTGCCTGGAATGCCCCCGGGGGTTTCCACGAGCAGTACTTC. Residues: CAWNAPGGFHEQYF.

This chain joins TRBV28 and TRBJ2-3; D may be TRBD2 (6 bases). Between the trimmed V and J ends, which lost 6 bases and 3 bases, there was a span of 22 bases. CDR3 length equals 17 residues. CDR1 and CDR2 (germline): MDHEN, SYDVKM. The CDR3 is CASRGPSSGEFTDTQYF. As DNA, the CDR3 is TGTGCCAGCAGGGGACCTAGCTCGGGAGAGTTTACAGATACGCAGTATTTT.

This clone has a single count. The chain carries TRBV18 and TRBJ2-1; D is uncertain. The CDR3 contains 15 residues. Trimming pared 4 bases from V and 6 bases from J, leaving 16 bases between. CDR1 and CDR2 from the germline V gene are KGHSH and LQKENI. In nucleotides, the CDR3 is TGTGCCAGCTCACTAAGAGAACGAGGCATCAATGAGCAGTTCTTC. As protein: CASSLRERGINEQFF.

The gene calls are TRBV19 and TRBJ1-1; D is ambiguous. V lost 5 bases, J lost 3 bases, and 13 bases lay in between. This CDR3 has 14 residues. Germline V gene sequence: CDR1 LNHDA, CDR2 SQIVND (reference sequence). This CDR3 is CASSSPRWDTEAFF. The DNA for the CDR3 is TGTGCCAGTAGTTCGCCCAGATGGGACACTGAAGCTTTCTTT.